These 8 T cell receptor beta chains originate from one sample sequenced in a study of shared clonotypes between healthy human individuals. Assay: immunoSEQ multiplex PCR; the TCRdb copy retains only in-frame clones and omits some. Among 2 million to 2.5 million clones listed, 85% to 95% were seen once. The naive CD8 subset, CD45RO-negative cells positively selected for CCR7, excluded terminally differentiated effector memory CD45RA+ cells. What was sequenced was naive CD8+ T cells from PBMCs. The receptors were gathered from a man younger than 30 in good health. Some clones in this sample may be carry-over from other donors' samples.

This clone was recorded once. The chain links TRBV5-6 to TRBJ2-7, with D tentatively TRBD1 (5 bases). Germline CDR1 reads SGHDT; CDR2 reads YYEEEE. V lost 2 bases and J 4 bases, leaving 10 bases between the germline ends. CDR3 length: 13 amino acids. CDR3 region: CASSFRRAYEQYF. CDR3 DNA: TGTGCCAGCAGCTTTCGCAGGGCTTACGAGCAGTACTTC.

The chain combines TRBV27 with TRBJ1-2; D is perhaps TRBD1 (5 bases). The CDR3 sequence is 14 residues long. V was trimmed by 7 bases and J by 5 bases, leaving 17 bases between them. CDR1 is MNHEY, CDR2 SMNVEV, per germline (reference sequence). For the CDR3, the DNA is TGTGCCAGCAAAACGCAGGACACGGTATATGGCTACACCTTC. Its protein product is CASKTQDTVYGYTF.

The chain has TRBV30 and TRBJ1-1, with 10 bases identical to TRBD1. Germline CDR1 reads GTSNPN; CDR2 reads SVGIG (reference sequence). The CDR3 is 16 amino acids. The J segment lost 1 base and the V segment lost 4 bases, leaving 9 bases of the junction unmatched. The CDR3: CAWIDRGRAPNTEAFF. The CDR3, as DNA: TGTGCCTGGATTGACAGGGGGCGGGCTCCGAACACTGAAGCTTTCTTT.

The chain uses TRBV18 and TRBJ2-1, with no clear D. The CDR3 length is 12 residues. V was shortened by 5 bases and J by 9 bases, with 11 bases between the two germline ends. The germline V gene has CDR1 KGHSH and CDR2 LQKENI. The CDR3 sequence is CASSIPDPEQFF. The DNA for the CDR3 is TGTGCCAGCTCAATACCCGACCCTGAGCAGTTCTTC. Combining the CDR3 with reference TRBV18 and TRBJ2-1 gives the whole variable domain NAGVMQNPRHLVRRRGQEARLRCSPMKGHSHVYWYRQLPEEGLKFMVYLQKENIIDESGMPKERFSAEFPKEGPSILRIQQVVRGDSAAYFCASSIPDPEQFFGPGTRLTVL.

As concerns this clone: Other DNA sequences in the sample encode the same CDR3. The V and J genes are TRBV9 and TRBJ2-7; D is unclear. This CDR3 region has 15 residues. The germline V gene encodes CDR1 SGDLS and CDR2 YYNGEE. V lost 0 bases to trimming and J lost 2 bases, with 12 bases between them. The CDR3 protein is CASSVAGGSPYEQYF. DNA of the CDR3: TGTGCCAGCAGCGTAGCGGGCGGTTCACCCTACGAGCAGTACTTC.

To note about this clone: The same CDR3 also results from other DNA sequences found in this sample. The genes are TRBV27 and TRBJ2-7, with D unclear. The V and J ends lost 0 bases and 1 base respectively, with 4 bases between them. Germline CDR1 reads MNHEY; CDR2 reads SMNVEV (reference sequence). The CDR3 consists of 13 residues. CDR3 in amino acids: CASSLSGSYEQYF. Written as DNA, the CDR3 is TGTGCCAGCAGTTTATCAGGTTCCTACGAGCAGTACTTC.

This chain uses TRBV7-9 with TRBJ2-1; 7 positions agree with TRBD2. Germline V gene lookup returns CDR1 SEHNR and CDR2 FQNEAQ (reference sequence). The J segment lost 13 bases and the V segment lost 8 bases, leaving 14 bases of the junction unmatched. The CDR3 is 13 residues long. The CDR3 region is CASPEDGRESQFF. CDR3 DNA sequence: TGTGCCAGCCCGGAGGACGGGCGGGAGAGCCAGTTCTTC. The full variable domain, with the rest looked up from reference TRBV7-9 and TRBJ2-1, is DTGVSQNPRHKITKRGQNVTFRCDPISEHNRLYWYRQTLGQGPEFLTYFQNEAQLEKSRLLSDRFSAERPKGSFSTLEIQRTEQGDSAMYLCASPEDGRESQFFGPGTRLTVL.

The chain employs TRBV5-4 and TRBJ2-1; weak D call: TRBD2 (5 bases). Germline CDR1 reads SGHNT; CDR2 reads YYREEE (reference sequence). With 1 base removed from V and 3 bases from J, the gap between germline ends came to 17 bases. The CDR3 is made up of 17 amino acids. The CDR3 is CASSLPRSEGGYNEQFF. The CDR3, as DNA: TGTGCCAGCAGCTTGCCCAGAAGTGAGGGCGGCTACAATGAGCAGTTCTTC.